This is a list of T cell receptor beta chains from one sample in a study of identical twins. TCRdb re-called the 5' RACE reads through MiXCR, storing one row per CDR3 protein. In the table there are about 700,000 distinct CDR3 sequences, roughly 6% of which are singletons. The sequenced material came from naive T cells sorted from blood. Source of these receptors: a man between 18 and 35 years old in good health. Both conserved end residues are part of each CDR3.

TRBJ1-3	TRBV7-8	CASSLEGTGRYLSGNTIYF
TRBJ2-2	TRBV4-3	CASSQTVGGELFF
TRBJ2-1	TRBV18	CASSPKAVGEQFF
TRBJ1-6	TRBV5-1	CASSSGTGVNSPLHF
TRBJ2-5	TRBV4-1	CASSQQGDQYF
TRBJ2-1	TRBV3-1	CASSQDEREVEQFF
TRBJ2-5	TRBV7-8	CASSTSGGSETQYF
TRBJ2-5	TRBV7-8	CASSSWTEETQYF
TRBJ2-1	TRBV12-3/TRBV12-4	CASSLYGGEQFF
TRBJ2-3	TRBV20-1	CSAQRGPGTDTQYF
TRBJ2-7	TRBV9	CASSVGVVGGEQYF
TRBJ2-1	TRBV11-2	CASSLARASEQFF
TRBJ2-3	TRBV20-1	CSARDPVGSDTQYF
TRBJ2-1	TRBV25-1	CASSGLAGYNEQFF
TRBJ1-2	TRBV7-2	CASSPRGGAYGYTF
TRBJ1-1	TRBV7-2	CASSLEDTEAFF
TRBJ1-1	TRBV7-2	CASSPSGGKATEAFF
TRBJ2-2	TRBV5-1	CASPPRNTGELFF
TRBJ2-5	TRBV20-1	CSAGGETQYF
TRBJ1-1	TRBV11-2	CASSLDLIAYTEAFF
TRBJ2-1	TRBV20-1	CSAGGLAGPSSYNEQFF
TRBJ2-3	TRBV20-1	CSARAVSGGGATDTQYF
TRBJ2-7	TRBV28	CASRVRGSSNEQYF
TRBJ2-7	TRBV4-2	CASSQEGGYEQYF
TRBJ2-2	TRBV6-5	CASSYSRGWGTGELFF
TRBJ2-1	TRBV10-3	CAINTDSSYNEQFF
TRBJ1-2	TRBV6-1	CASSEAKGMDYGYTF
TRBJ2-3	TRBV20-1	CSARDGRTDTQYF
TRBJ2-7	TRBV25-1	CASSPPGRQYEQYF
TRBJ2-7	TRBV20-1	CSARDWRELGEQYF
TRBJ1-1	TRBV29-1	CSTTGDTEAFF
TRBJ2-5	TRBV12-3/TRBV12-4	CASSSPSGSRETQYF
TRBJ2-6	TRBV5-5	CASSFVVSGANALTF
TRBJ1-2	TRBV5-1	CASSLVPLGVDGYTF
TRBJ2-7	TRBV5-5	CASSPGGAYEQYF
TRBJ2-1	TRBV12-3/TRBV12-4	CASSLPGLARNEQFF
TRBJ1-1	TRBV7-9	CATKGGEAFF
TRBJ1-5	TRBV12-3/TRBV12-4	CASSTGTGGYQPQHF
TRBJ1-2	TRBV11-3	CASSPGRKSYGYTF
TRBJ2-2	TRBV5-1	CASSLEGLAGVLNTGELFF
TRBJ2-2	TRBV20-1	CSATIGFRTGELFF
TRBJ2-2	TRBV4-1	CASSLGLAGGPLTGELFF
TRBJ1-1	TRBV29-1	CSVDRGGAFF
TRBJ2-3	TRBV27	CASSSGLAVSDTQYF
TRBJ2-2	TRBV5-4	CASSSRNGNTGELFF
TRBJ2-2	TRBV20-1	CSAGPTGELFF
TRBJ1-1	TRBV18	CASSPLGQGFMNTEAFF
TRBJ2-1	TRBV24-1	CATSDPRGTYNEQFF
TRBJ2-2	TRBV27	CASSLFTGELFF
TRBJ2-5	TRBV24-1	CATSEQRTGGKETQYF
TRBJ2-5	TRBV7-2	CASSSDRGGLETQYF
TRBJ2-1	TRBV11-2	CASSLSPLAGSSYNEQFF
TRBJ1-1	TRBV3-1	CASSRDGLNTEAFF
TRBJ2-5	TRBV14	CASSQDGRRIETQYF
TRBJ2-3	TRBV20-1	CSAFLPGLAGGDITDTQYF